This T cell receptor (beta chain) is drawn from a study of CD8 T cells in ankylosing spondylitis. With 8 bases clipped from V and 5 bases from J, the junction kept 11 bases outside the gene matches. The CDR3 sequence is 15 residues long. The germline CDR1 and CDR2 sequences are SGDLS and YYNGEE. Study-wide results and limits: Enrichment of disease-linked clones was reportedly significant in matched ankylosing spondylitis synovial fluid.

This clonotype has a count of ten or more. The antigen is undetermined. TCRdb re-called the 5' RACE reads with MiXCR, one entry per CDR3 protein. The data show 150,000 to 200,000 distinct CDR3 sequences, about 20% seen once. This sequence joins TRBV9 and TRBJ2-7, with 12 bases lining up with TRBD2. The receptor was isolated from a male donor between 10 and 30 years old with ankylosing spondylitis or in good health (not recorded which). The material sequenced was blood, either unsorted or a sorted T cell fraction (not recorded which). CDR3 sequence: CASGTSGSNPHEQYF. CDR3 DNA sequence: TGTGCCAGTGGGACTAGCGGGTCTAACCCCCACGAGCAGTACTTC.